These 27 T cell receptor beta chains were sequenced from one sample in a study of T cells in Graves' hyperthyroidism and ophthalmopathy (dated by TCRdb to between 2017 and 2020). Receptor libraries were prepared by multiplex PCR. Sequencing relied on an Illumina HiSeq 2000. The TCR beta CDR3 regions were amplified from the RNA transcripts. The first round of RT-PCR for the TCR CDR3 was performed with the HTBI primer set and the Qiagen OneStep RT-PCR kit. The public reads were run again by TCRdb, first through fastp at Q25 and then through MiXCR, and only productive beta chains were kept. Identical CDR3 protein sequences are pooled into one entry, listed with their most common genes and DNA. Recorded for this sample are 600,000 to 750,000 distinct CDR3 sequences; 15% to 20% of them occurred a single time. The ten largest make up 15% to 19% of the sample. Sample: blood. These receptors all come from a man aged 50-59 years with Graves' hyperthyroidism.

This clonotype was detected many times. J is TRBJ2-7 and V is TRBV7-2, with D possibly TRBD2 on 6 matching bases. This CDR3 spans 14 amino acids. Trimming pared 5 bases from V and 5 bases from J, leaving 16 bases between. Germline V gives CDR1 SGHTA, CDR2 FQGNSA. The CDR3 region is CASSHFGAGNEQYF. Written as DNA, the CDR3 is TGTGCCAGCAGCCACTTCGGGGCGGGAAACGAGCAGTACTTC.

This clonotype was seen a handful of times. This sequence joins TRBV18 and TRBJ1-3; 10 nucleotides line up with TRBD1. The CDR3 totals 15 residues. The germline gives CDR1 KGHSH, CDR2 LQKENI. The trim removed 4 bases at V and 2 bases at J, leaving 2 bases unmatched. The CDR3: CASSRDRGTGNTIYF. In DNA form, the CDR3 reads TGTGCCAGCTCACGGGACAGGGGAACTGGAAACACCATATATTTT.

This clonotype was counted at least ten times. The genes are TRBV7-2 and TRBJ2-7, with D perhaps given as TRBD1 or TRBD2 (6 bases each). The CDR3 consists of 14 residues. Trimming left V 3 bases short and J 2 bases short, with 11 bases between. CDR1 is SGHTA, CDR2 FQGNSA, per germline. CDR3 sequence: CASSFQGGTYEQYF. CDR3 coding DNA: TGTGCCAGCAGCTTCCAAGGGGGGACCTACGAGCAGTACTTC.

This clonotype was found many times. The rearrangement links TRBV2 to TRBJ1-1, with 10 bases that match TRBD1. This CDR3 spans 13 amino acids. Trimming cost V 9 bases and J 7 bases; bases outside gene matches: 8. Per germline, CDR1 SNHLY and CDR2 FYNNEI. The CDR3 is CASWTDRGNEAFF. CDR3 in DNA: TGTGCCAGTTGGACGGACAGGGGGAATGAAGCTTTCTTT. The whole variable domain, remainder taken from reference TRBV2 and TRBJ1-1, is EPEVTQTPSHQVTQMGQEVILRCVPISNHLYFYWYRQILGQKVEFLVSFYNNEISEKSEIFDDQFSVERPDGSNFTLKIRSTKLEDSAMYFCASWTDRGNEAFFGQGTRLTVV.

This clonotype has a count of ten or more. The chain joins TRBV28 to TRBJ2-1; 8 bases agree with TRBD2. This CDR3 spans 16 amino acids. CDR1 is MDHEN and CDR2 is SYDVKM in the germline V gene. The ends lost 2 bases at V and 1 base at J; junction bases unmatched: 4. CDR3 residues: CASSLGASGSYNEQFF. The CDR3 nucleotides read TGTGCCAGCAGTTTAGGGGCTAGCGGGTCCTACAATGAGCAGTTCTTC.

V gene TRBV7-2 combines with J gene TRBJ1-1, with D unclear. The CDR3 is 13 residues long. The germline V and J ends were trimmed by 3 bases and 4 bases, with 9 bases remaining between them. Germline V gene sequence: CDR1 SGHTA, CDR2 FQGNSA. CDR3 sequence reads: CASSLSISTEAFF. The CDR3 DNA follows: TGTGCCAGCAGCTTGAGTATTAGCACTGAAGCTTTCTTT.

Only a few counts were recorded for this clonotype. This chain joins TRBV7-9 and TRBJ2-7; D ambiguous. Looked up from germline, CDR1 is SEHNR and CDR2 is FQNEAQ (reference sequence). Trimming pared 1 base from V and 3 bases from J, leaving 10 bases between. The CDR3 is made up of 14 amino acids. The chain's CDR3 is CASSLGVFNYEQYF. The CDR3 nucleotides read TGTGCCAGCAGCTTAGGAGTATTCAACTACGAGCAGTACTTC.

This clonotype has at least ten counts. The chain employs TRBV20-1 and TRBJ2-5; D is perhaps TRBD2 (6 bases). Trimming removed 1 base at V and 5 bases at J, with 14 bases between. The CDR3 has 14 amino acids. Germline V lookup: CDR1 DFQATT, CDR2 SNEGSKA (reference sequence). DNA for the CDR3: TGCAGTGCTAGAGGACGTGGAGGGTGGGAGACCCAGTACTTC. Residues: CSARGRGGWETQYF.

At least ten counts were recorded for this clonotype. V usage is TRBV5-1 and J usage is TRBJ2-1; 9 nucleotides agree with TRBD1. From germline, CDR1 is SGHRS and CDR2 YFSETQ. The CDR3 sequence is 15 residues long. V trimming: 0 bases; J trimming: 7 bases; junction bases outside the gene matches: 5. CDR3: CASSLGGTGLNEQFF. Written as DNA, the CDR3 is TGCGCCAGCAGCTTGGGCGGGACAGGGTTAAATGAGCAGTTCTTC. The variable domain in full, completed from reference TRBV5-1 and TRBJ2-1, reads KAGVTQTPRYLIKTRGQQVTLSCSPISGHRSVSWYQQTPGQGLQFLFEYFSETQRNKGNFPGRFSGRQFSNSRSEMNVSTLELGDSALYLCASSLGGTGLNEQFFGPGTRLTVL.

This clonotype was counted between two and nine times. The chain couples TRBV7-2 to TRBJ2-1; 11 nucleotides align to TRBD2. The CDR3 consists of 17 residues. CDR1 is SGHTA and CDR2 is FQGNSA in the germline V gene. J lost 7 bases, V lost 2 bases, and 10 bases had no gene match. The CDR3 bases are TGTGCCAGCAGCTTATCATGGCTAGCGGGAGGTAGGAATGAGCAGTTCTTC. Translated: CASSLSWLAGGRNEQFF. The whole variable domain, remainder taken from reference TRBV7-2 and TRBJ2-1, is GAGVSQSPSNKVTEKGKDVELRCDPISGHTALYWYRQSLGQGLEFLIYFQGNSAPDKSGLPSDRFSAERTGGSVSTLTIQRTQQEDSAVYLCASSLSWLAGGRNEQFFGPGTRLTVL.

Many counts were recorded for this clonotype. V is TRBV5-1 and J is TRBJ2-5, with D perhaps matching TRBD2 (5 bases). CDR1 is SGHRS, CDR2 YFSETQ, per germline. V was trimmed by 4 bases and J by 1 base, leaving 14 bases between them. This CDR3 is built from 15 residues. The CDR3 reads CASSRTSTTQETQYF. CDR3 coding DNA: TGCGCCAGCAGCCGAACCTCGACTACCCAAGAGACCCAGTACTTC.

This clonotype was observed many times. This chain uses TRBV11-2 with TRBJ1-1; a weak D match, TRBD1 (5 bases). CDR3 length: 13 residues. V was pared by 3 bases and J by 3 bases, with 8 bases between. Germline lookup yields CDR1 SGHAT and CDR2 FQNNGV. CDR3 in amino acids: CASSFDRDTEAFF. CDR3 bases: TGTGCCAGCAGCTTCGACAGAGACACTGAAGCTTTCTTT. The full variable domain, rest sourced from reference TRBV11-2 and TRBJ1-1, is EAGVAQSPRYKIIEKRQSVAFWCNPISGHATLYWYQQILGQGPKLLIQFQNNGVVDDSQLPKDRFSAERLKGVDSTLKIQPAKLEDSAVYLCASSFDRDTEAFFGQGTRLTVV.

The chain uses TRBV27 and TRBJ1-4; D not resolved. The CDR3 covers 13 residues. V was clipped by 2 bases and J by 5 bases, with 6 bases between them. Germline assignment: CDR1 MNHEY and CDR2 SMNVEV (reference sequence). The chain's CDR3 is CASSLVANEKLFF. In DNA, the CDR3 is TGTGCCAGCAGTTTAGTGGCCAATGAAAAACTGTTTTTT.

This clonotype was picked up one time. Mismatch with germline at one junction end may stem from a read error. The chain couples TRBV20-1 to TRBJ2-7, with TRBD2 identical over 11 bases. CDR3 size: 13 residues. Germline V gene data show CDR1 as DFQATT and CDR2 as SNEGSKA (reference sequence). This CDR3 is CSASLSSGRPPCF. Written as DNA, the CDR3 is TGCAGTGCTAGTCTTTCTAGCGGGAGGCCCCCATGCTTC.

With respect to this clonotype: Since a much larger clone is just one base distant, this may be a read error. The chain has TRBV28 and TRBJ2-1, with 7 positions matching TRBD2. Germline V CDR1 and CDR2: MDHEN, SYDVKM. The CDR3 is 15 amino acids. CDR3 in amino acids: CGSSLWSGGRNEQFF. As DNA, the CDR3 is TGTGGCAGCAGTTTATGGTCGGGAGGTAGGAATGAGCAGTTCTTC.

This chain joins TRBV19 and TRBJ2-1, with a tentative D call TRBD2 (5 bases). This CDR3 has 15 residues. The germline V gene encodes CDR1 LNHDA and CDR2 SQIVND (reference sequence). Trimming removed 1 base at V and 7 bases at J, with 14 bases between. This CDR3 reads CASSIGAGMRNEQFF. The CDR3 DNA sequence: TGTGCCAGTAGTATAGGCGCCGGGATGAGGAATGAGCAGTTCTTC.

This clonotype showed up many times. The chain is built from TRBV2 and TRBJ1-1; D unresolved. Germline assignment: CDR1 SNHLY and CDR2 FYNNEI. Trimming pared 2 bases from V and 5 bases from J, leaving 12 bases between. This CDR3 region has 14 residues. In DNA, the CDR3 is TGTGCCAGCAGTGAATTGAGGGTTGGAACTGAAGCTTTCTTT. Translating it yields CASSELRVGTEAFF.

This chain links TRBV6-5 with TRBJ2-1; D is uncertain. Germline V gene data show CDR1 as MNHEY and CDR2 as SVGAGI. The length of the CDR3 is 16 residues. V was cut by 0 bases and J by 6 bases, with 15 bases left in between. This chain's CDR3 is CASSYSLEFGVNEQFF. The DNA of the CDR3 is TGTGCCAGCAGTTACTCGCTCGAGTTTGGGGTCAATGAGCAGTTCTTC.

This clonotype has ten or more counts. The V call is TRBV7-3, the J call TRBJ2-5, with D perhaps TRBD1 (5 bases). This CDR3 region has 15 residues. Germline V lookup: CDR1 SGHTA, CDR2 FQGTGA. Trimming took off 0 bases at V and 4 bases at J, with 12 bases between the two ends. The CDR3 here is CASSLTYRRAETQYF. The CDR3 DNA is TGTGCCAGCAGCTTAACGTACCGCAGGGCAGAGACCCAGTACTTC.

This clonotype has at least ten counts. The rearrangement uses TRBV29-1 and TRBJ2-7; D unresolved. The CDR3 loop spans 12 amino acids. CDR1 is SQVTM and CDR2 is ANQGSEA in the germline V gene. The ends were cut back, 4 bases at V and 6 bases at J, with 13 bases in the middle. CDR3 sequence reads: CSVVFRGTEQYF. As DNA, the CDR3 is TGCAGCGTTGTTTTTCGAGGCACCGAGCAGTACTTC.

This clonotype was observed many times. The chain links TRBV7-9 to TRBJ2-7; TRBD2 matches at 13 bases. The CDR3 is 15 amino acids. Germline assignment: CDR1 SEHNR and CDR2 FQNEAQ (reference sequence). The trim removed 4 bases at V and 5 bases at J, leaving 5 bases unmatched. The CDR3 DNA reads as TGTGCCAGCAGCTACGGACTAGCGGGAGTACACGAGCAGTACTTC. It yields the protein CASSYGLAGVHEQYF.

This clonotype was detected many times. This chain uses TRBV6-1 with TRBJ1-1; a possible D gene is TRBD1 (6 bases). V gave up 5 bases and J gave up 6 bases, with 16 bases separating them. Germline V CDR1 and CDR2: MNHNS, SASEGT. The CDR3 runs 14 residues. The CDR3 protein is CASSTDRRASEAFF. As DNA, the CDR3 is TGTGCCAGCAGTACAGACAGGAGGGCGTCTGAAGCTTTCTTT.

This clonotype turned up a few times. The chain has TRBV24-1 and TRBJ2-7; a possible D gene is TRBD1 (6 bases). The CDR3 length is 18 residues. V lost 0 bases, J lost 5 bases, and 22 bases lay in between. The V gene's germline CDR1 is KGHDR and CDR2 SFDVKD. This CDR3 is CATSDLKHPGEFIDEQYF. The DNA of the CDR3 is TGTGCCACCAGTGATTTGAAACATCCAGGGGAATTTATCGACGAGCAGTACTTC.

The genes are TRBV4-1 and TRBJ2-2, with 16 bases that match TRBD2. Germline CDR1 is MGHRA and CDR2 is YSYEKL. Unmatched junction bases numbered 5, after V lost 4 bases and J lost 15 bases. This CDR3 spans 14 amino acids. The CDR3 protein is CASSPGLAGGLVFF. In DNA, the CDR3 is TGCGCCAGCAGCCCGGGACTAGCGGGAGGGCTGGTGTTTTTT.

This clonotype was observed a handful of times. The chain has TRBV27 and TRBJ2-1; D not certain. Trimming took off 6 bases at V and 8 bases at J, with 20 bases between the two ends. The CDR3 covers 15 residues. Germline V CDR1 and CDR2: MNHEY, SMNVEV (reference sequence). The CDR3: CASRAGISVGDEQFF. The DNA for the CDR3 is TGTGCCAGCAGAGCTGGGATATCGGTAGGCGATGAGCAGTTCTTC.

Only a few counts were recorded for this clonotype. The J gene is TRBJ1-5, the V gene TRBV28; unclear D gene. Trimming took 6 bases from V and 3 from J, leaving 6 bases between them. The germline gives CDR1 MDHEN, CDR2 SYDVKM. This CDR3 has 12 residues. CDR3 sequence: CASRLDNQPQHF. The CDR3 DNA sequence: TGTGCCAGCAGGCTCGACAATCAGCCCCAGCATTTT.

This clonotype has at least ten counts. This chain joins TRBV19 and TRBJ1-5; D gene ambiguous. Trimming stripped 7 bases from V and 7 bases from J, with 17 bases between. The CDR3 is 14 amino acids. Germline-derived CDR1 and CDR2 are LNHDA and SQIVND (reference sequence). This CDR3 reads CASKGPSDPQPQHF. CDR3 nucleotide sequence: TGTGCCAGTAAAGGCCCCAGTGACCCACAGCCCCAGCATTTT.